This T cell receptor (beta chain) was documented in a study of cytomegalovirus exposure and HLA in healthy donors. Notes on this clone: What it binds is not known.

Study-level points and caveats: A few chains tied to CMV proved CMV antigen-specific in vitro.

The length of the CDR3 is 15 residues. The germline V gene has CDR1 MGHRA and CDR2 YSYEKL. PCR involved 60 Vbeta and 13 Jbeta primers. Assay used: immunoSEQ multiplex PCR; TCRdb lists only in-frame clones, some missing. The sample gives a few hundred thousand clones, roughly 90% of which show up once; 0.9% to 1.1% is in the top ten. Donors were nominally healthy when sampled, though unrecorded immune exposures were likely. The sample consisted of PBMCs. This TCR derives from a woman aged 18-29 years in good health and CMV-seronegative. The rearrangement links TRBV4-1 to TRBJ2-5, with 9 bases matching TRBD2. The J call could be wrong; TRBJ2-7 is a better fit for the DNA end. CDR3 region: CASSHLWREGSEQYF. The CDR3 DNA reads as TGCGCCAGCAGCCATCTATGGCGGGAGGGTTCCGAGCAGTACTTC.